These 2 T cell receptor beta chains share one sample of origin, sequenced in a study of CD8 T cells in ankylosing spondylitis. TCRdb reanalysed the 5' RACE reads using MiXCR and keeps one entry per CDR3 protein. The data contain about 150,000 distinct CDR3 sequences, under 45% of them seen just once; the ten biggest clones take up about 16%. The specimen was synovial fluid, either unsorted or a sorted T cell fraction (not recorded which). These TCRs come from a male donor with ankylosing spondylitis.

The chain joins TRBV15 to TRBJ2-1; 11 nucleotides line up with TRBD2. CDR3 size: 15 residues. Germline CDR1 LNHNV, CDR2 YYDKDF (reference sequence). J was trimmed by 3 bases and V by 4 bases; bases with no gene match: 2. DNA of the CDR3: TGTGCCACCAGCATAGCGGGAGGGGACTACAATGAGCAGTTCTTC. Its protein is CATSIAGGDYNEQFF.

This clonotype came up a few times. The V and J genes are TRBV10-3 and TRBJ2-1; tentatively, D is TRBD2 (5 bases). Germline V lookup: CDR1 ENHRY, CDR2 SYGVKD. The CDR3 extends over 14 amino acids. Between the trimmed V and J ends, which lost 0 bases and 4 bases, there was a span of 7 bases. The CDR3 sequence: CAISESSGYNEQFF. CDR3 bases: TGTGCCATCAGTGAGTCGAGCGGATACAATGAGCAGTTCTTC.